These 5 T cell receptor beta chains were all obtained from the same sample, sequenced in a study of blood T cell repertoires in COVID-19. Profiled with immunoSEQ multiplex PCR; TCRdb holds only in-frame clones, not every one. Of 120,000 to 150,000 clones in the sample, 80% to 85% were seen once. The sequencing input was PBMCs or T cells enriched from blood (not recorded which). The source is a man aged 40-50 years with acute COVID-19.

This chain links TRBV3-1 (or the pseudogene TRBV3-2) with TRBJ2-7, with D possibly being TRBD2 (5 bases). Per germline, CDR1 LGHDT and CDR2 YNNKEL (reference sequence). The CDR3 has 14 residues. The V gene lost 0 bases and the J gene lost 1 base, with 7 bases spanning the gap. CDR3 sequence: CASSQDLASYEQYF. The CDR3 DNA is TGTGCCAGCAGCCAAGATCTAGCATCCTACGAGCAGTACTTC.

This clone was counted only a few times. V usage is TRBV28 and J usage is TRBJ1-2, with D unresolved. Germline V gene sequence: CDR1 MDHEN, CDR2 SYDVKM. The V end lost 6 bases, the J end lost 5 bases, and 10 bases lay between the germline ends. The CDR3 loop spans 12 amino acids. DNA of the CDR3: TGTGCCAGCAGGTGGTGGGAGTATGGCTACACCTTC. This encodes CASRWWEYGYTF.

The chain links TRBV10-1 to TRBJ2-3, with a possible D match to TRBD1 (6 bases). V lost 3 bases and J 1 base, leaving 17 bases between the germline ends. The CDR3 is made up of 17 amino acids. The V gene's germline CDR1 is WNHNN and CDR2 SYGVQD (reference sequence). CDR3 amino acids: CASSDAQGMVGTDTQYF. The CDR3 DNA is TGCGCCAGCAGTGACGCTCAGGGGATGGTTGGCACAGATACGCAGTATTTT.

CDR3 loop: CASSYSIPGESSYNSPLHF. For the CDR3, the DNA is TGTGCCAGCAGTTACTCGATCCCAGGGGAGAGCTCCTATAATTCACCCCTCCACTTT. This rearrangement joins TRBV6-2 or TRBV6-3 to TRBJ1-6; maybe TRBD1 (6 bases). The CDR3 runs to 19 residues. V lost 0 bases and J 0 bases, leaving 15 bases between the germline ends. Germline V CDR1 and CDR2: MNHEY, SVGEGT.

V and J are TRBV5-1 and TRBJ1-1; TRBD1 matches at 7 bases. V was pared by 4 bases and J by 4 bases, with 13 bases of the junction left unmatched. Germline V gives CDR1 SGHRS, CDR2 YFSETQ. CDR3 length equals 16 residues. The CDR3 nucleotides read TGCGCCAGCAGCAGCCAACAGGGGACCGGATTCACTGAAGCTTTCTTT. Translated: CASSSQQGTGFTEAFF.